Listed here is a single T cell receptor (beta chain). Clones were sequenced by immunoSEQ multiplex PCR, and TCRdb holds only the in-frame ones, with some missing. Altogether 75,000 to 95,000 clones are present, 94% being singletons, with the ten largest covering 0.39%. These data belong to a study of technical replicates of blood from a handful of donors. The sequence derives from a human donor in good health. The material sequenced was T cells isolated from PBMCs.

CDR3 loop: CASSLTPLAGFSNEQFF. The CDR3 nucleotides read TGTGCCAGCAGCTTAACACCTCTAGCGGGATTTAGCAATGAGCAGTTCTTC. The chain recombines TRBV7-3 with TRBJ2-1, with TRBD2 matching over 9 bases. From germline, CDR1 is SGHTA and CDR2 FQGTGA. This CDR3 has 17 amino acids. J was trimmed by 6 bases and V by 0 bases; bases with no gene match: 9.